This record looks at one TCR beta chain sequence and its context. Germline-derived CDR1 and CDR2 are KGHSH and LQKENI. Trimming at V came to 3 bases and at J to 3 bases, leaving 6 bases not matched to a gene. This CDR3 has 15 residues. These data come from a study of blood T cell repertoires in COVID-19. Study overall: T cells, B-cell-depleted T cells, or PBMCs supplied cDNA or gDNA.

This table comes from immunoSEQ multiplex PCR, and its TCRdb copy is limited to in-frame clones, with some not included. The sample shows more than 300,000 clones, nearly 90% of them seen only once. V is TRBV18 and J is TRBJ2-7, with 9 bases aligning to TRBD1. The origin of this receptor is a woman aged 40-49 years with COVID-19, enrolled during active disease. Sequencing input: peripheral blood. CDR3 bases: TGTGCCAGCTCACCTCGGAGGACAGGGGTCTACGAGCAGTACTTC. This translates into CASSPRRTGVYEQYF. The whole variable domain, remainder taken from reference TRBV18 and TRBJ2-7, is NAGVMQNPRHLVRRRGQEARLRCSPMKGHSHVYWYRQLPEEGLKFMVYLQKENIIDESGMPKERFSAEFPKEGPSILRIQQVVRGDSAAYFCASSPRRTGVYEQYFGPGTRLTVT.